The 23 T cell receptor beta chains below come from one sample, sequenced in a study of control samples from healthy donors and cancer patients. This table comes from immunoSEQ multiplex PCR, and its TCRdb copy is limited to in-frame clones, with some not included. The sample consists of about 170,000 clones, 91% of them appearing once. Input material: blood. The source is a woman aged 25-40 years in good health.

The genes are TRBV29-1 and TRBJ2-4, with D tentatively TRBD2 (5 bases). Per the germline V gene, CDR1 is SQVTM and CDR2 is ANQGSEA. CDR3 length: 14 residues. V lost 4 bases and J 0 bases, leaving 10 bases between the germline ends. The CDR3 region is CSVGAGLAKNIQYF. CDR3 sequence (DNA): TGCAGCGTTGGGGCGGGCCTAGCCAAAAACATTCAGTACTTC.

The V call is TRBV2, the J call TRBJ1-5; TRBD1 is a possible D gene (5 bases). This CDR3 contains 14 residues. The germline V gene has CDR1 SNHLY and CDR2 FYNNEI. The V end lost 3 bases, the J end lost 1 base, and 7 bases lay between the germline ends. The CDR3 loop is CASSEGQSNQPQHF. Here the CDR3 DNA reads TGTGCCAGCAGTGAGGGGCAGAGCAATCAGCCCCAGCATTTT.

This clone was counted a single time. The rearrangement joins TRBV7-2 to TRBJ1-2; 8 bases are shared with TRBD1. There are 17 residues in the CDR3. In germline, CDR1 is SGHTA, CDR2 FQGNSA. V lost 1 base and J lost 0; bases outside the gene matches: 7. CDR3 region: CASSLGDLQGANYGYTF. The CDR3 DNA sequence: TGTGCCAGCAGCTTAGGGGACCTACAGGGGGCTAACTATGGCTACACCTTC.

The chain employs TRBV11-3 and TRBJ2-7; D uncertain. The CDR3 spans 13 residues. Germline-derived CDR1 and CDR2 are SGHNT and YENEEA. V lost 0 bases, J lost 4 bases, and 7 bases lay in between. The DNA for the CDR3 is TGTGCCAGCAGCTTAGAGATAGCATACGAGCAGTACTTC. Protein sequence: CASSLEIAYEQYF.

The rearrangement links TRBV2 to TRBJ2-7; TRBD2 agrees at 10 bases. V gave up 7 bases and J gave up 2 bases; unmatched junction bases: 2. The CDR3 sequence is 13 residues long. Germline CDR1 reads SNHLY; CDR2 reads FYNNEI. CDR3 protein: CASKREGPYEQYF. The CDR3, as DNA: TGTGCCAGCAAGCGGGAGGGCCCCTACGAGCAGTACTTC.

The gene calls are TRBV23-1 and TRBJ2-4; D may be TRBD1 (6 bases). TRBV23-1 is given ORF status, its function remaining uncertain. The CDR3 totals 15 residues. Trimming removed 4 bases from V and 0 bases from J, with 10 bases in between. The CDR3 sequence is CASSRTDLAKNIQYF. Here the CDR3 DNA reads TGCGCCAGCAGTCGGACAGACCTAGCCAAAAACATTCAGTACTTC.

The V and J genes are TRBV3-1 (or the pseudogene TRBV3-2) and TRBJ2-2, with D possibly TRBD1 on 5 matching bases. The germline V gene has CDR1 LGHDT and CDR2 YNNKEL (reference sequence). Trimming shortened V by 2 bases and J by 5 bases, and 9 bases separated the two germline ends. This CDR3 contains 14 residues. CDR3 nucleotides: TGTGCCAGCAGCCAACTACAGGATACCGGGGAGCTGTTTTTT. This gives the protein CASSQLQDTGELFF.

The chain joins TRBV6-4 to TRBJ1-4, with D maybe TRBD1 (5 bases). V was clipped by 2 bases and J by 8 bases, with 12 bases between them. There are 14 residues in the CDR3. The germline gives CDR1 MRHNA, CDR2 SNTAGT. CDR3 amino acids: CASSDRVRGEKLFF. The CDR3 DNA reads as TGTGCCAGCAGTGACAGGGTTCGGGGCGAAAAACTGTTTTTT.

The chain is built from TRBV4-1 and TRBJ2-5; 9 bases line up with TRBD2. The CDR3 contains 17 residues. The V segment lost 0 bases and the J segment 5 bases; nucleotides outside the gene matches: 10. Per the germline V gene, CDR1 is MGHRA and CDR2 is YSYEKL. DNA of the CDR3: TGCGCCAGCAGCCAAGATCGGGTGCGGGGGGGCCAGGAGACCCAGTACTTC. It codes for CASSQDRVRGGQETQYF.

This chain joins TRBV6-5 and TRBJ2-5; 7 bases align to TRBD1. The tail of the sequence fits TRBJ2-7 better, so the J call may be wrong. Germline CDR1 MNHEY, CDR2 SVGAGI. The CDR3 sequence is 14 residues long. The CDR3 coding sequence is TGTGCCAGCAGTTCCGGGACAGTAACCTACGAGCAGTACTTC. Translating gives CASSSGTVTYEQYF.

The gene calls are TRBV9 and TRBJ2-5; 11 nucleotides match TRBD2. V lost 4 bases to trimming and J lost 4 bases; unmatched junction nucleotides: 9. CDR1 and CDR2 from the germline V gene are SGDLS and YYNGEE. The CDR3 loop spans 16 amino acids. In DNA form, the CDR3 reads TGTGCCAGCAGCCCCCGTAGCGGGGGGGCCGGAGAGACCCAGTACTTC. Translating it yields CASSPRSGGAGETQYF.

This rearrangement joins TRBV19 to TRBJ1-5; D is ambiguous. The CDR3 contains 16 residues. V was pared by 6 bases and J by 0 bases, with 15 bases between. The germline V gene encodes CDR1 LNHDA and CDR2 SQIVND (reference sequence). CDR3 sequence: CASRREGGYSNQPQHF. DNA for the CDR3: TGTGCCAGTAGGAGGGAGGGAGGGTATAGCAATCAGCCCCAGCATTTT.

The V and J genes are TRBV30 and TRBJ1-2; D remains unclear. Germline CDR1 GTSNPN, CDR2 SVGIG (reference sequence). V was trimmed by 0 bases and J by 7 bases, leaving 12 bases between them. CDR3 length: 13 residues. The CDR3 spells CAWSVSGLGGYTF. Written as DNA, the CDR3 is TGTGCCTGGAGTGTATCTGGGTTGGGTGGCTACACCTTC.

This clone was detected a few times. The V and J genes are TRBV7-9 and TRBJ1-3; no clear D. Germline CDR1 SEHNR, CDR2 FQNEAQ (reference sequence). V was trimmed by 4 bases and J by 4 bases, leaving 8 bases between them. This CDR3 comprises 13 residues. The CDR3 DNA is TGTGCCAGCAGCTACCACAGCGGAAACACCATATATTTT. It specifies CASSYHSGNTIYF.

This chain uses TRBV6-4 with TRBJ2-3; 8 bases are shared with TRBD2. This CDR3 region has 15 residues. Germline lookup yields CDR1 MRHNA and CDR2 SNTAGT. V lost 7 bases to trimming and J lost 2 bases; unmatched junction nucleotides: 8. The CDR3 DNA follows: TGTGCCAGCACCAAGGGTAGCGGGGACACAGATACGCAGTATTTT. This encodes CASTKGSGDTDTQYF.

This clone showed up just a few times. This chain uses TRBV6-2 or TRBV6-3 with TRBJ2-1; D is perhaps TRBD1 (6 bases). The CDR3 has 14 amino acids. Germline lookup yields CDR1 MNHEY and CDR2 SVGEGT. Trimming took off 5 bases at V and 4 bases at J, with 12 bases between the two ends. The CDR3 here is CASSTSGEYNEQFF. As DNA, the CDR3 is TGTGCCAGCAGTACCTCAGGGGAATACAATGAGCAGTTCTTC.

The rearrangement uses TRBV10-3 and TRBJ2-5, with 8 bases fitting TRBD2. The CDR3 runs to 14 residues. The germline gives CDR1 ENHRY, CDR2 SYGVKD. Germline trimming cut 5 bases from V and 1 base from J; bases unmatched to any gene: 3. This CDR3 reads CAISPTSVQETQYF. The CDR3 nucleotides read TGTGCCATCAGTCCGACTAGCGTCCAAGAGACCCAGTACTTC.

In its sample, this clone was seen a few times. V and J are TRBV28 and TRBJ2-7, with D hard to call. The CDR3 has 12 amino acids. CDR1 and CDR2 (germline): MDHEN, SYDVKM. V lost 5 bases and J lost 0, with 5 bases in between. The CDR3 region has the DNA TGTGCCAGCAGTCCGATCTCCTACGAGCAGTACTTC. Its translation: CASSPISYEQYF.

As for this clone: This same CDR3 is encoded by further DNA sequences in the sample. The genes are TRBV9 and TRBJ1-2, with no clear D. The CDR3 runs to 13 residues. Trimming cost V 0 bases and J 2 bases, with 5 bases left between them. Germline loops: CDR1 SGDLS, CDR2 YYNGEE. DNA of the CDR3: TGTGCCAGCAGCGTAGACAGCAACTATGGCTACACCTTC. Translation gives CASSVDSNYGYTF.

V usage is TRBV28 and J usage is TRBJ2-2; 11 bases align to TRBD2. CDR1 and CDR2 (germline): MDHEN, SYDVKM. V trimming: 5 bases; J trimming: 1 base; junction bases outside the gene matches: 3. The CDR3 has 16 amino acids. CDR3 residues: CASSPTSGRNTGELFF. Written as DNA, the CDR3 is TGTGCCAGCAGTCCCACTAGCGGGAGGAACACCGGGGAGCTGTTTTTT.

The V call is TRBV5-5, the J call TRBJ1-2, with 8 bases matching TRBD1. Germline V gene data show CDR1 as SGHKS and CDR2 as YYEKEE (reference sequence). CDR3 length equals 16 residues. The V and J ends lost 4 bases and 3 bases, in that order; junction bases with no gene match: 11. The CDR3 DNA follows: TGTGCCAGCAGCAGGGACAGGATGCCCCTCTACTATGGCTACACCTTC. This sequence encodes CASSRDRMPLYYGYTF.

The chain joins TRBV3-1 (or the pseudogene TRBV3-2) to TRBJ2-2, with 10 bases identical to TRBD1. This CDR3 comprises 17 residues. The junction had 4 bases not matched to a gene; V was cut back by 1 base and J by 2 bases. The V gene's germline CDR1 is LGHDT and CDR2 YNNKEL (reference sequence). The CDR3 region has the DNA TGTGCCAGCAGCCAAGTGGGACAGGGGCCTAACACCGGGGAGCTGTTTTTT. It specifies CASSQVGQGPNTGELFF.

This chain links TRBV7-9 with TRBJ1-5; 8 nucleotides agree with TRBD1. Germline CDR1 and CDR2: SEHNR and FQNEAQ (reference sequence). Trimming took 4 bases from V and 2 from J; bases not matched to a gene: 7. The CDR3 contains 16 residues. CDR3 amino acids: CASSSRGQGRNQPQHF. The CDR3 DNA reads as TGTGCCAGCAGCTCTCGAGGACAGGGCCGCAATCAGCCCCAGCATTTT.